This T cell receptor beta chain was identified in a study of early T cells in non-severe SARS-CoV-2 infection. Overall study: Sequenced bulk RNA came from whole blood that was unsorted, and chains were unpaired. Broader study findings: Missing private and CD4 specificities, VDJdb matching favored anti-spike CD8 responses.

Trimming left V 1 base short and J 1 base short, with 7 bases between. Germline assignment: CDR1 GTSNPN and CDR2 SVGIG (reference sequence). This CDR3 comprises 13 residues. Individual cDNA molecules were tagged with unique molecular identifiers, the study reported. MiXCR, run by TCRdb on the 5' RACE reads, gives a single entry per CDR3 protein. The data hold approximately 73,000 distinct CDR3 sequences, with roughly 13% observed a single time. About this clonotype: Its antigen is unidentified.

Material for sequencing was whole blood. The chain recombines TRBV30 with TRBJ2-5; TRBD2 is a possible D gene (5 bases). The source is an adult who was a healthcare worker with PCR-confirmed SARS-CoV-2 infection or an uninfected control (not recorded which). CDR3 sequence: CAWSGGPQETQYF. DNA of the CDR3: TGTGCCTGGAGTGGAGGGCCCCAAGAGACCCAGTACTTC. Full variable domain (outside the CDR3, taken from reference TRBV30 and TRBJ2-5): SQTIHQWPATLVQPVGSPLSLECTVEGTSNPNLYWYRQAAGRGLQLLFYSVGIGQISSEVPQNLSASRPQDRQFILSSKKLLLSDSGFYLCAWSGGPQETQYFGPGTRLLVL.